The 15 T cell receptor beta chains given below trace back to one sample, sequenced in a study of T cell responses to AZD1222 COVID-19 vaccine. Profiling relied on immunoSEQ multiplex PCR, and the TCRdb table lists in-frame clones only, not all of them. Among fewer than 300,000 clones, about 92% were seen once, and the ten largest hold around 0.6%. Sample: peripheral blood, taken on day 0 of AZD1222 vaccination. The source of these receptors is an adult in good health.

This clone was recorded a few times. The CDR3 coding sequence is TGTGCCAGCAGTCCTGGTCCGAGAAGGGGAGACGAGCAGTACTTC. It is translated as CASSPGPRRGDEQYF. The rearrangement uses TRBV6-5 and TRBJ2-7; TRBD1 or TRBD2 may be the D gene (5 bases each). Germline values: CDR1 MNHEY, CDR2 SVGAGI. The CDR3 length is 15 residues. Between the trimmed V and J ends, which lost 5 bases and 5 bases, there was a span of 19 bases.

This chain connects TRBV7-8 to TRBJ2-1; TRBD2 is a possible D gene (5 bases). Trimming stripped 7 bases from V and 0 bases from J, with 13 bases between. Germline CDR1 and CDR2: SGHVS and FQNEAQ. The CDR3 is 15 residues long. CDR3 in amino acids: CASKVRESSYNEQFF. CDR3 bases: TGTGCCAGCAAGGTTAGGGAGAGCTCCTACAATGAGCAGTTCTTC.

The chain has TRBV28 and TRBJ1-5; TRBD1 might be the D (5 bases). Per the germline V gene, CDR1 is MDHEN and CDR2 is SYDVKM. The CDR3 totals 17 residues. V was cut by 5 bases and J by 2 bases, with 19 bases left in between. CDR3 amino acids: CASSDRDFVRGNQPQHF. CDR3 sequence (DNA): TGTGCCAGCAGTGACCGGGACTTCGTTCGCGGCAATCAGCCCCAGCATTTT.

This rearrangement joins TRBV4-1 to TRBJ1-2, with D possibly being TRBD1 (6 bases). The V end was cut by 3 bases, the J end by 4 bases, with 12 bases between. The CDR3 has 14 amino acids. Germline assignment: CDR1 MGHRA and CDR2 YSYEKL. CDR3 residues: CASSQPRGGYGYTF. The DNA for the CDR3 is TGCGCCAGCAGCCAGCCAAGGGGGGGCTATGGCTACACCTTC.

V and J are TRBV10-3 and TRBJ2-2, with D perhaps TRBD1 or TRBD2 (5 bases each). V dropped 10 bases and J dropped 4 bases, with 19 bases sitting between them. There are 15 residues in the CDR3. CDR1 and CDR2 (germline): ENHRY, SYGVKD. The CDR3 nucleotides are TGTGCCACCAGAGGTCTGCGAGGGGCCACCGGGGAGCTGTTTTTT. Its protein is CATRGLRGATGELFF.

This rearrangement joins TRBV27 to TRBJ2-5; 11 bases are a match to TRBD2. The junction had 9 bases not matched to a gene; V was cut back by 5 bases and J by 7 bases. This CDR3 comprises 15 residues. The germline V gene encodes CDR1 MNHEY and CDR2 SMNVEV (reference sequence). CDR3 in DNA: TGTGCCAGCAGTCAGCGCACTAGCGGGGGTTGGACCCAGTACTTC. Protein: CASSQRTSGGWTQYF.

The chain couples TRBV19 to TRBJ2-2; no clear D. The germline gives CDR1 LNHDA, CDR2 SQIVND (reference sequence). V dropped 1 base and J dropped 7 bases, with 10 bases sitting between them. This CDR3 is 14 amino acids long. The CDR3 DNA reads TGTGCCAGTAGTATAGGACGCAAACTCGGGGAGCTGTTTTTT. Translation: CASSIGRKLGELFF.

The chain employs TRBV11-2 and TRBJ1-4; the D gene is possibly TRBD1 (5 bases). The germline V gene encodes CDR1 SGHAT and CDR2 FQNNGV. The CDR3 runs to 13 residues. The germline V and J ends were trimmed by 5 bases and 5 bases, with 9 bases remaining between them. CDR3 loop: CASSRDGNEKLFF. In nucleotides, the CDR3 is TGTGCCAGCAGCCGGGACGGGAATGAAAAACTGTTTTTT.

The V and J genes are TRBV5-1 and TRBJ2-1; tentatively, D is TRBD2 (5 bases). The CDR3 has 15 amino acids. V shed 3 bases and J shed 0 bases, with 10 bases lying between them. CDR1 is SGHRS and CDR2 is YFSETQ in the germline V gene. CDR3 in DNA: TGCGCCAGCAGCTCTAGCTCGAGCTCCTACAATGAGCAGTTCTTC. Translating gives CASSSSSSSYNEQFF.

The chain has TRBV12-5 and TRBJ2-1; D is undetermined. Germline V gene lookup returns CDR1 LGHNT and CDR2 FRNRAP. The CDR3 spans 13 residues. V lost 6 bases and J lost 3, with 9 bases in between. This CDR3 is CASGLEFYNEQFF. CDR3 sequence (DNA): TGTGCTAGTGGCCTTGAGTTCTACAATGAGCAGTTCTTC. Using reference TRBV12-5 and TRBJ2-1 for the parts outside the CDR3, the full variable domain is DARVTQTPRHKVTEMGQEVTMRCQPILGHNTVFWYRQTMMQGLELLAYFRNRAPLDDSGMPKDRFSAEMPDATLATLKIQPSEPRDSAVYFCASGLEFYNEQFFGPGTRLTVL.

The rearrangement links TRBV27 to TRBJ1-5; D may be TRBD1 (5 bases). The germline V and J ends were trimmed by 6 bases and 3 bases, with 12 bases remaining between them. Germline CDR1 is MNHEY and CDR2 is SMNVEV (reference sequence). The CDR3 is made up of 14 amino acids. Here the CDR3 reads CASSPDRLNQPQHF. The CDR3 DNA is TGTGCCAGCAGCCCCGACAGACTCAATCAGCCCCAGCATTTT.

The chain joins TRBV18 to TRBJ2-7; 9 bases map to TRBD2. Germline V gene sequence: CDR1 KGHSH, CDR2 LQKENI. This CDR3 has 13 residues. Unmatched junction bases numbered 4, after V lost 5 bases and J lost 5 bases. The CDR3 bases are TGTGCCAGCTCAGCGGGAGGGCCTAACGAGCAGTACTTC. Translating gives CASSAGGPNEQYF.

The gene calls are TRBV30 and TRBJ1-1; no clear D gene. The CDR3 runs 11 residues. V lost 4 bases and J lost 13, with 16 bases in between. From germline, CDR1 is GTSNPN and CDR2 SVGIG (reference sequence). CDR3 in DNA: TGTGCCTGGACTCAAGGATCAGCATTTTTCTTT. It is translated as CAWTQGSAFFF. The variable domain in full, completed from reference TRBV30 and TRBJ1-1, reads SQTIHQWPATLVQPVGSPLSLECTVEGTSNPNLYWYRQAAGRGLQLLFYSVGIGQISSEVPQNLSASRPQDRQFILSSKKLLLSDSGFYLCAWTQGSAFFFGQGTRLTVV.

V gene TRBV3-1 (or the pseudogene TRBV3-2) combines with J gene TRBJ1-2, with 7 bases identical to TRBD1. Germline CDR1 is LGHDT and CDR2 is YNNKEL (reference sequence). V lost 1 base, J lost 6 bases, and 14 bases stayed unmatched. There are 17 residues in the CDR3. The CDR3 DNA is TGTGCCAGCAGCCAAGTTGGGGGCTTACGACAGGGCGATGGCTACACCTTC. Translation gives CASSQVGGLRQGDGYTF.

Here the CDR3 reads CASKDRVSTDTQYF. In DNA, the CDR3 is TGTGCCAGCAAAGACAGGGTTAGCACAGATACGCAGTATTTT. The V and J genes are TRBV2 and TRBJ2-3; 7 nucleotides line up with TRBD1. The CDR3 contains 14 residues. Germline V gives CDR1 SNHLY, CDR2 FYNNEI. J was trimmed by 0 bases and V by 7 bases; bases with no gene match: 4.